A selection of T cell receptor beta chains follows, all from one sample in a study of naive and memory T cell subsets. Via MiXCR, TCRdb re-called the UMI-ligation and nested PCR reads, giving one row per CDR3 protein. The sample lists tens of thousands of distinct CDR3 sequences, roughly 20% occurring once. Input material: effector memory CD4+ T cells from blood. The receptors shown here come from a human donor in good health. CDR3s include the opening cysteine and the closing phenylalanine or tryptophan. Clone size, where shown, is once, few, many, or a class for clones that have expanded.

few | TRBJ1-2 | TRBV20-1 | CSASVSGNYGYTF
few | TRBJ2-1 | TRBV7-2 | CASRVLRGTSYNEQFF
. | TRBJ2-2 | TRBV9 | CASSAGRGGDTGELFF
few | TRBJ2-7 | TRBV28 | CASSLQGGGSYEQYF
many | TRBJ2-3 | TRBV30 | CAWSHSEDTQYF
many | TRBJ1-4 | TRBV6-5 | CASRRRQGGGSTNEKLFF
few | TRBJ1-6 | TRBV20-1 | CSANSGNRPNSPLHF
. | TRBJ2-5 | TRBV7-8 | CAITGGIQETQYF
few | TRBJ2-1 | TRBV20-1 | CSATGWDHNEQFF
few | TRBJ2-1 | TRBV14 | CASSQRVGGTNEQFF